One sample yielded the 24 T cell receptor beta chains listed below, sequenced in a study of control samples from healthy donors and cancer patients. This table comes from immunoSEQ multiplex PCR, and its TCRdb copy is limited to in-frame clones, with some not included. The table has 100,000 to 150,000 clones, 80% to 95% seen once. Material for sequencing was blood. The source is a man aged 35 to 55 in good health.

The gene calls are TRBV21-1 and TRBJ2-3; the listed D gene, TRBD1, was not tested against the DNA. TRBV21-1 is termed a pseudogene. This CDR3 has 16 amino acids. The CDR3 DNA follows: TGTGCCAGCAGCAACCCCTGCAGGGGTTTCACAGATACGCAGTATTTT. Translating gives CASSNPCRGFTDTQYF.

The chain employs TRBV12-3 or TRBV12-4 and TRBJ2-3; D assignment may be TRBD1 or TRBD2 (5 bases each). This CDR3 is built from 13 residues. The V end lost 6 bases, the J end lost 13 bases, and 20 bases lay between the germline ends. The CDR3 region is CASSPSRAVGEYF. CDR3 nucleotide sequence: TGTGCCAGCAGCCCCAGCCGGGCCGTGGGGGAGTATTTT.

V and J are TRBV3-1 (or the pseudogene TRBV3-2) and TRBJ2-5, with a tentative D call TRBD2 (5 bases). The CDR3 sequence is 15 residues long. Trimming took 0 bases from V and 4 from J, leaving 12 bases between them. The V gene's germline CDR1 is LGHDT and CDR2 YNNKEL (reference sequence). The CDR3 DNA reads TGTGCCAGCAGCCAAGACGGTACTCGGGGAGAGACCCAGTACTTC. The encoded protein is CASSQDGTRGETQYF.

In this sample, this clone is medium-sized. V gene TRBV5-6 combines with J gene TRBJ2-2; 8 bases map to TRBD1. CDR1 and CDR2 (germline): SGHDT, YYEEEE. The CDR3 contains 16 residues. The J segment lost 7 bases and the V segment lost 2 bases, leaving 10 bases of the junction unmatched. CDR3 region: CASSFSETGVFGELFF. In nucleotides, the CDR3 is TGTGCCAGCAGCTTCAGTGAGACAGGGGTGTTCGGGGAGCTGTTTTTT. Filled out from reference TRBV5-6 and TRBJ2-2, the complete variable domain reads DAGVTQSPTHLIKTRGQQVTLRCSPKSGHDTVSWYQQALGQGPQFIFQYYEEEERQRGNFPDRFSGHQFPNYSSELNVNALLLGDSALYLCASSFSETGVFGELFFGEGSRLTVL.

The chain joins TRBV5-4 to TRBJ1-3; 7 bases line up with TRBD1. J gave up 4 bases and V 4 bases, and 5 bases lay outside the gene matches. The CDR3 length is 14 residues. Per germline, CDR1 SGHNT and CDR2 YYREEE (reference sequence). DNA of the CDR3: TGTGCCAGCAGCCCAGGGGGGATCGGAAACACCATATATTTT. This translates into CASSPGGIGNTIYF.

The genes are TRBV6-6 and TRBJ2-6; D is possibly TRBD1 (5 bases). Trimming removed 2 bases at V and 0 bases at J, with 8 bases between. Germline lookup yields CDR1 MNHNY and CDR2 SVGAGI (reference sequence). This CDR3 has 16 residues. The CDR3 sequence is CASSYQGRSGANVLTF. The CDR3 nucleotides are TGTGCCAGCAGTTACCAGGGTCGCTCTGGGGCCAACGTCCTGACTTTC.

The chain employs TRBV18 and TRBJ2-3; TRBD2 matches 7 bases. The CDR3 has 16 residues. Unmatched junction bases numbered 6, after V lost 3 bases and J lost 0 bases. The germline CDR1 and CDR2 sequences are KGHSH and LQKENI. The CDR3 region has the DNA TGTGCCAGCTCACCCCTAGCGGCCCTAAGCACAGATACGCAGTATTTT. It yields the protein CASSPLAALSTDTQYF.

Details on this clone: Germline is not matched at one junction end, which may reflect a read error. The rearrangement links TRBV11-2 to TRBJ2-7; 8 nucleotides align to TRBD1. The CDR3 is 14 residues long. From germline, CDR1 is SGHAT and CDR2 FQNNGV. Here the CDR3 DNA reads TGTGCCAGCAGCCCGATCCAACAGGGGGGACAGCAAAACTTC. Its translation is CASSPIQQGGQQNF.

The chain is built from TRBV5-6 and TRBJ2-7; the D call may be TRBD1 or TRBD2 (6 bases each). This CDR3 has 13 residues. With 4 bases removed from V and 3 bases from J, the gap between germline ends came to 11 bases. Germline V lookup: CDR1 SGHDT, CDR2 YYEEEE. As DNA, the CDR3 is TGTGCCAGCAGCGGGGGGCAGATCTACGAGCAGTACTTC. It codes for CASSGGQIYEQYF.

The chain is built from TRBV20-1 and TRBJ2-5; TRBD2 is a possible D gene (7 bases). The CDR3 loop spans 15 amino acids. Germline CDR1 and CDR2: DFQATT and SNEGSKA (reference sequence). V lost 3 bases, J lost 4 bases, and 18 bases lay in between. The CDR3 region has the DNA TGCAGTGCTAGTGGGGGGGGCTGGTCACGAGAGACCCAGTACTTC. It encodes CSASGGGWSRETQYF.

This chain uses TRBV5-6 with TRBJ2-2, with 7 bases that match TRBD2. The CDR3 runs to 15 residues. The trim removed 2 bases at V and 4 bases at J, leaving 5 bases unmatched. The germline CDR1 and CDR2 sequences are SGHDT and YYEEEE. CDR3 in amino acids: CASSFTSVGTGELFF. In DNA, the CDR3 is TGTGCCAGCAGCTTTACTAGCGTAGGCACCGGGGAGCTGTTTTTT. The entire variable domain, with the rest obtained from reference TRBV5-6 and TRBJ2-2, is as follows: DAGVTQSPTHLIKTRGQQVTLRCSPKSGHDTVSWYQQALGQGPQFIFQYYEEEERQRGNFPDRFSGHQFPNYSSELNVNALLLGDSALYLCASSFTSVGTGELFFGEGSRLTVL.

CDR3 DNA: TGTGCCAGCAGCCTATATATCGCGGGGAGGGGCCCGACCTACGAGCAGTACTTC. This translates into CASSLYIAGRGPTYEQYF. The genes are TRBV27 and TRBJ2-7; 7 nucleotides agree with TRBD2. V lost 6 bases to trimming and J lost 2 bases; unmatched junction nucleotides: 19. Germline CDR1 and CDR2: MNHEY and SMNVEV (reference sequence). This CDR3 is built from 18 residues.

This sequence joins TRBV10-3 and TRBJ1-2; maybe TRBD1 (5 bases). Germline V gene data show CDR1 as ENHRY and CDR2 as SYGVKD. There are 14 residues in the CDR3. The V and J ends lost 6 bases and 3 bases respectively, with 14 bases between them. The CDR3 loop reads CAISPYGGDYGYTF. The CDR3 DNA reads TGTGCCATCAGCCCTTATGGGGGGGACTATGGCTACACCTTC.

The CDR3 region is CASSFYGVDGNTIYF. DNA of the CDR3: TGTGCCAGCAGCTTTTATGGCGTAGATGGAAACACCATATATTTT. V usage is TRBV5-6 and J usage is TRBJ1-3; D call uncertain. Trimming left V 2 bases short and J 3 bases short, with 12 bases between. The CDR3 has 15 amino acids. In germline, CDR1 is SGHDT, CDR2 YYEEEE.

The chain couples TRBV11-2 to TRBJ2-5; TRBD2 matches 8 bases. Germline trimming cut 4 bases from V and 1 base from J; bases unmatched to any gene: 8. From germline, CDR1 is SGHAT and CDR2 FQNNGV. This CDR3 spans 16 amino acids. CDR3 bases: TGTGCCAGCAGCTCCGGTAGCGGGGTCGTCCAAGAGACCCAGTACTTC. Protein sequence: CASSSGSGVVQETQYF.

The CDR3 DNA reads TGTGCCAGCACCTCGTTTGTCCGGGAGACCCAGTACTTC. Translation: CASTSFVRETQYF. J is TRBJ2-5 and V is TRBV3-1 (or the pseudogene TRBV3-2); D is unresolved. The CDR3 is made up of 13 amino acids. Germline CDR1 is LGHDT and CDR2 is YNNKEL (reference sequence). The V gene lost 7 bases and the J gene lost 5 bases, with 14 bases spanning the gap.

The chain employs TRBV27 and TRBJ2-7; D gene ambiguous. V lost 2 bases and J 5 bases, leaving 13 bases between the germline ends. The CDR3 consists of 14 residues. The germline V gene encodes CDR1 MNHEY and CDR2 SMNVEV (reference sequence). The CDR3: CASSLIGVLNEQYF. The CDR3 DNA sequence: TGTGCCAGCAGTTTAATAGGCGTTTTGAACGAGCAGTACTTC.

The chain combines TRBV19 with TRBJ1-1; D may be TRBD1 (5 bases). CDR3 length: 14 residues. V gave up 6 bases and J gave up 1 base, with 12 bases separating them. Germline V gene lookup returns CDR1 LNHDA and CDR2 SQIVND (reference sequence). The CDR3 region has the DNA TGTGCCAGTAGGCAGGGCCGAGGGAACACTGAAGCTTTCTTT. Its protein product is CASRQGRGNTEAFF.

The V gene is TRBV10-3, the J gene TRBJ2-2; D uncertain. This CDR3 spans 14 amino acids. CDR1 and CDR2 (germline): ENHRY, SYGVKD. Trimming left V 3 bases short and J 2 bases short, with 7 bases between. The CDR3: CAISEGPNTGELFF. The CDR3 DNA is TGTGCCATCAGTGAAGGACCAAACACCGGGGAGCTGTTTTTT.

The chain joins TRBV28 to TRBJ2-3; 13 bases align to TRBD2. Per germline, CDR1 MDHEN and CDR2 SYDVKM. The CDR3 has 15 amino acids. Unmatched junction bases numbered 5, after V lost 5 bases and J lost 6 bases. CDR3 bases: TGTGCCAGCAGTGGACTAGCGGGGGCCCGGGATACGCAGTATTTT. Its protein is CASSGLAGARDTQYF.

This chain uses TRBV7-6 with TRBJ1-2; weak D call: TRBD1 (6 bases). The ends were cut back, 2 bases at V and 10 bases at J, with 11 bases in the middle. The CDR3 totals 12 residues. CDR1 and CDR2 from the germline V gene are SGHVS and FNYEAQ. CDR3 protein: CASSLSGDSYTF. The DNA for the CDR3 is TGTGCCAGCAGCTTATCAGGGGACTCCTACACCTTC.

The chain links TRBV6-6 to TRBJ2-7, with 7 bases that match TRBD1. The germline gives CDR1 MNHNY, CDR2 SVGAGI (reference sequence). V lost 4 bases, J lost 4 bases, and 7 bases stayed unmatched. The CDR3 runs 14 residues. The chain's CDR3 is CASSSGTDWYEQYF. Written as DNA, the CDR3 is TGTGCCAGCAGTTCTGGGACAGATTGGTACGAGCAGTACTTC.

CDR3 sequence (DNA): TGTGCCATCAGTGAGACAGGGAACACAGATACGCAGTATTTT. Its translation: CAISETGNTDTQYF. The chain links TRBV10-3 to TRBJ2-3; D possibly corresponds to TRBD1 (6 bases). Trimming removed 2 bases at V and 2 bases at J, with 8 bases between. Germline values: CDR1 ENHRY, CDR2 SYGVKD. The CDR3 runs to 14 residues.

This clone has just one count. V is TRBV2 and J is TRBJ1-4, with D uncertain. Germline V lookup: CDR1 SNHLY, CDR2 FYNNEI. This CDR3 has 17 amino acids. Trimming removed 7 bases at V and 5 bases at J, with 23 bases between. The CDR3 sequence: CASTRRFVGPFNEKLFF. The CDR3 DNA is TGTGCCAGCACCAGACGGTTCGTCGGACCGTTCAATGAAAAACTGTTTTTT. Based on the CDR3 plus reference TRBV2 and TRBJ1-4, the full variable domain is EPEVTQTPSHQVTQMGQEVILRCVPISNHLYFYWYRQILGQKVEFLVSFYNNEISEKSEIFDDQFSVERPDGSNFTLKIRSTKLEDSAMYFCASTRRFVGPFNEKLFFGSGTQLSVL.